This record covers a single T cell receptor beta chain. Using immunoSEQ multiplex PCR, the repertoire was profiled, and TCRdb retains in-frame clones only, with some absent. The table records tens of thousands of clones, roughly 91% of them present only once. The data are from a study of control samples from healthy donors and cancer patients. Per the germline V gene, CDR1 is LGHNA and CDR2 is YSLEER. CDR3 length: 16 residues. V gave up 4 bases and J gave up 1 base, with 16 bases separating them. The J gene is TRBJ1-1, the V gene TRBV4-3; D uncertain. Sample: PBMCs. The sequence came from a man between 50 and 59 years old with lung cancer. CDR3 DNA: TGCGCCAGCAGCCTTTACGGAGGGCCCAAGAACACTGAAGCTTTCTTT. Amino acid sequence: CASSLYGGPKNTEAFF.